Presented here are 17 T cell receptor beta chains from one specimen sequenced in a study of molecular identifiers for immune sequencing clone quantification. TCRdb reprocessed the PCR reads with MiXCR, giving one entry per CDR3 protein. The sample holds some 650,000 distinct CDR3 sequences, 20% seen once. Sample: naive CD8+ T cells from blood, with Jurkat cell RNA spiked in. Subset defined: FACS-sorted CD8+CD4-CCR7+CD45RA+ naive T cells. These receptors were taken from a human donor in good health. Some libraries in this study had Jurkat cell RNA spiked in.

A remark on this clonotype: This may come from a read error, since a much larger clone is one base off. The rearrangement links TRBV3-1 to TRBJ2-7; D gene ambiguous. From germline, CDR1 is LGHDT and CDR2 YNNKEL (reference sequence). This CDR3 spans 12 amino acids. CDR3 sequence: CAGSRDLYEQYF. DNA for the CDR3: TGTGCCGGCAGCCGCGACTTGTACGAGCAGTACTTC.

The genes are TRBV19 and TRBJ1-2; possible D gene TRBD1, 5 bases. The V end lost 6 bases, the J end lost 6 bases, and 14 bases lay between the germline ends. The germline V gene encodes CDR1 LNHDA and CDR2 SQIVND (reference sequence). The CDR3 is made up of 13 amino acids. DNA for the CDR3: TGTGCCAGTAGGTTGACAGCTGCTCATGGCTACACCTTC. This codes for CASRLTAAHGYTF.

The chain links TRBV6-5 to TRBJ1-1; D remains unclear. CDR1 is MNHEY, CDR2 SVGAGI, per germline. The CDR3 loop spans 14 amino acids. The germline V and J ends were trimmed by 6 bases and 0 bases, with 11 bases remaining between them. CDR3 in DNA: TGTGCCAGCAGCGACCGACATTTGAACACTGAAGCTTTCTTT. It yields the protein CASSDRHLNTEAFF.

Many counts were recorded for this clonotype. This chain links TRBV7-9 with TRBJ2-7, with D uncertain. Between the trimmed V and J ends, which lost 5 bases and 7 bases, there was a span of 9 bases. Germline V gives CDR1 SEHNR, CDR2 FQNEAQ (reference sequence). The CDR3 contains 11 residues. As DNA, the CDR3 is TGTGCCAGCAGCGTCACAGCGGAGCAGTACTTC. It codes for CASSVTAEQYF.

At least ten counts were recorded for this clonotype. The chain joins TRBV6-1 to TRBJ2-3; D is possibly TRBD1 or TRBD2 (5 bases each). Trimming removed 1 base from V and 1 base from J, with 15 bases in between. There are 17 residues in the CDR3. Germline V gives CDR1 MNHNS, CDR2 SASEGT. CDR3 coding DNA: TGTGCCAGCAGTGAAGGCGAGGGACCCCTGGGCACAGATACGCAGTATTTT. Its translation: CASSEGEGPLGTDTQYF.

This clonotype occurred many times. This chain joins TRBV4-1 and TRBJ2-3; 8 nucleotides agree with TRBD1. This CDR3 is built from 15 residues. V shed 0 bases, J shed 5 bases, and the junction held 4 bases outside the gene matches. From germline, CDR1 is MGHRA and CDR2 YSYEKL. The CDR3 is CASSQEDREVDTQYF. CDR3 DNA sequence: TGCGCCAGCAGCCAAGAGGACAGGGAAGTAGATACGCAGTATTTT.

This clonotype was seen a handful of times. The chain has TRBV4-1 and TRBJ2-7; either TRBD1 or TRBD2 may fit D (5 bases each). V lost 3 bases and J 5 bases, leaving 20 bases between the germline ends. The CDR3 is 16 residues long. CDR1 is MGHRA and CDR2 is YSYEKL in the germline V gene. CDR3 bases: TGCGCCAGCAGCCAGGACCATCCGGGACCCCTTGACGAGCAGTACTTC. Translating it yields CASSQDHPGPLDEQYF.

This clonotype came up a few times. This chain links TRBV4-3 with TRBJ1-2, with D unresolved. Germline values: CDR1 LGHNA, CDR2 YSLEER. This CDR3 comprises 17 residues. V lost 0 bases and J 3 bases, leaving 17 bases between the germline ends. The CDR3 DNA reads TGCGCCAGCAGCCAAGATCCGTATGCCCCGGACGACTATGGCTACACCTTC. Encoded protein: CASSQDPYAPDDYGYTF.

Many counts were recorded for this clonotype. The V call is TRBV19, the J call TRBJ1-5; D ambiguous. This CDR3 has 14 residues. Looked up from germline, CDR1 is LNHDA and CDR2 is SQIVND (reference sequence). V was trimmed by 2 bases and J by 4 bases, leaving 9 bases between them. The CDR3 protein is CASSISGVNQPQHF. DNA of the CDR3: TGTGCCAGTAGTATAAGCGGGGTTAATCAGCCCCAGCATTTT.

This clonotype has a handful of counts. The rearrangement joins TRBV19 to TRBJ1-1; D is uncertain. Germline lookup yields CDR1 LNHDA and CDR2 SQIVND (reference sequence). There are 10 residues in the CDR3. V was cut by 5 bases and J by 8 bases, with 6 bases left in between. CDR3 amino acids: CASSDGEAFF. CDR3 bases: TGTGCCAGTAGTGACGGGGAAGCTTTCTTT.

A few counts support this clonotype. The chain uses TRBV6-2 or TRBV6-3 and TRBJ2-7; 7 bases agree with TRBD1. The CDR3 is 15 residues long. V trimming: 6 bases; J trimming: 1 base; junction bases outside the gene matches: 9. Germline V gene lookup returns CDR1 MNHEY and CDR2 SVGEGT. The CDR3 DNA follows: TGTGCCAGCAGGATCATCCGACAGGGATCCTACGAGCAGTACTTC. It encodes CASRIIRQGSYEQYF.

The rearrangement uses TRBV27 and TRBJ2-7; 8 nucleotides line up with TRBD1. Germline values: CDR1 MNHEY, CDR2 SMNVEV (reference sequence). Trimming removed 8 bases from V and 3 bases from J; junction bases left unmatched: 9. The CDR3 is 14 residues long. CDR3 nucleotide sequence: TGTGCCAGCTCCCGGGACAGGACAATCTACGAGCAGTACTTC. It yields the protein CASSRDRTIYEQYF.

This clonotype was found a few times. The chain uses TRBV25-1 and TRBJ1-2, with unresolved D. With 6 bases removed from V and 6 bases from J, the gap between germline ends came to 14 bases. CDR1 MGHDK and CDR2 SYGVNS come from the germline V gene. This CDR3 has 13 residues. CDR3 region: CASRGGKNNGYTF. The CDR3 bases are TGTGCCAGCAGGGGAGGCAAAAATAATGGCTACACCTTC.

Points on this clonotype: Given a much more abundant clone one base away, this may be a read error. V and J are TRBV12-3 or TRBV12-4 and TRBJ1-1; possibly TRBD1 for D (5 bases). CDR3 length: 13 amino acids. CDR3 DNA: TGTGCCAGCAGTTTTGGGGGAAACACTGGAGCTTTCTTT. Translating it yields CASSFGGNTGAFF.

The gene calls are TRBV29-1 and TRBJ2-1, with 8 positions matching TRBD2. The CDR3 extends over 16 amino acids. V shed 0 bases, J shed 3 bases, and the junction held 7 bases outside the gene matches. Per germline, CDR1 SQVTM and CDR2 ANQGSEA. Here the CDR3 DNA reads TGCAGCGTTGAAGACCCTAGCGGGCAATACTACAATGAGCAGTTCTTC. As protein: CSVEDPSGQYYNEQFF.

In its sample, this clonotype was seen many times. The genes are TRBV20-1 and TRBJ2-7, with TRBD2 as a possible D gene (5 bases). Trimming cost V 3 bases and J 4 bases, with 22 bases left between them. Germline V gene sequence: CDR1 DFQATT, CDR2 SNEGSKA (reference sequence). This CDR3 has 16 residues. CDR3 coding DNA: TGCAGTGCTAGCGGGATTTCGCCCGTAGTTCGGTACGAGCAGTACTTC. Translated: CSASGISPVVRYEQYF.

This clonotype has ten or more counts. The rearrangement links TRBV27 to TRBJ2-1, with a tentative D call TRBD2 (6 bases). The V gene's germline CDR1 is MNHEY and CDR2 SMNVEV (reference sequence). Between the trimmed V and J ends, which lost 3 bases and 6 bases, there was a span of 9 bases. CDR3 size: 13 residues. The CDR3 sequence is CASSFSGGNEQFF. The DNA of the CDR3 is TGTGCCAGCAGTTTTTCCGGGGGCAATGAGCAGTTCTTC.